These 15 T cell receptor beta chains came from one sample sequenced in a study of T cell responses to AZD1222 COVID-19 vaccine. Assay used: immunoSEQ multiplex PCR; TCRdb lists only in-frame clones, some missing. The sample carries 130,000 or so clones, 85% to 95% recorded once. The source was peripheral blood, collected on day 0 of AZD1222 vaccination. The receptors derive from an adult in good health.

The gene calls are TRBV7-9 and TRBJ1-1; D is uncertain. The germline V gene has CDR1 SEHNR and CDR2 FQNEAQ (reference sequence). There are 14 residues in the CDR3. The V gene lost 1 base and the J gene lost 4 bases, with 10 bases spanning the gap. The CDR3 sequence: CASSLEGSATEAFF. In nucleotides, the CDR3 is TGTGCCAGCAGCTTAGAGGGCAGTGCCACTGAAGCTTTCTTT.

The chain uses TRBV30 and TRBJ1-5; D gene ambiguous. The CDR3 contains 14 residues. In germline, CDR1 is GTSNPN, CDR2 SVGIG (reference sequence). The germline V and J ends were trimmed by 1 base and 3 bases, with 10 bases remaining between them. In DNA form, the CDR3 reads TGTGCCTGGAGTGAGGGTCCGATCAATCAGCCCCAGCATTTT. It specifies CAWSEGPINQPQHF.

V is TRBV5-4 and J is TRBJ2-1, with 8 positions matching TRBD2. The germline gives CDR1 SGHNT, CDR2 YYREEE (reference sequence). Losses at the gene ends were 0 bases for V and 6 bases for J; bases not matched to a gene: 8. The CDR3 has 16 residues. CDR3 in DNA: TGTGCCAGCAGCTTGGAAGGGGCGGGAGGAGGCAATGAGCAGTTCTTC. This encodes CASSLEGAGGGNEQFF.

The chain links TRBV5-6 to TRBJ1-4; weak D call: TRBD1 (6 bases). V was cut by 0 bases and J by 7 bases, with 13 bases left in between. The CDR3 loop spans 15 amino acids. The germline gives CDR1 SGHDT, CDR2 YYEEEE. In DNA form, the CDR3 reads TGTGCCAGCAGCTTGGAGGCAGGAGGGGGTGAAAAACTGTTTTTT. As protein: CASSLEAGGGEKLFF.

In DNA, the CDR3 is TGTGCCAGCAGCGTAGCTCCGACAGGCTCTGGAAACACCATATATTTT. Amino acid sequence: CASSVAPTGSGNTIYF. The rearrangement joins TRBV9 to TRBJ1-3; D possibly corresponds to TRBD1 (6 bases). This CDR3 has 16 residues. With 0 bases removed from V and 0 bases from J, the gap between germline ends came to 10 bases. CDR1 is SGDLS and CDR2 is YYNGEE in the germline V gene. The full variable domain, rest sourced from reference TRBV9 and TRBJ1-3, is DSGVTQTPKHLITATGQRVTLRCSPRSGDLSVYWYQQSLDQGLQFLIQYYNGEERAKGNILERFSAQQFPDLHSELNLSSLELGDSALYFCASSVAPTGSGNTIYFGEGSWLTVV.

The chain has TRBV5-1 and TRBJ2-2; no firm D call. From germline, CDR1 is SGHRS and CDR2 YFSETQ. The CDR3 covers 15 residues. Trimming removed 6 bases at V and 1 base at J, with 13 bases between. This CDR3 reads CASNLLAGNTGELFF. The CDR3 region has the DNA TGCGCCAGCAACCTTTTAGCAGGGAACACCGGGGAGCTGTTTTTT.

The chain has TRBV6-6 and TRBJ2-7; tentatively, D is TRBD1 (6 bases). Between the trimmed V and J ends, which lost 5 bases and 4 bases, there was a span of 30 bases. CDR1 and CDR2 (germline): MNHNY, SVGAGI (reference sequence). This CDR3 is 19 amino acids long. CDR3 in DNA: TGTGCCAGCAGTCCCCGCGGCCTCCGATCCCTCCGGGACAAATACGAGCAGTACTTC. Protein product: CASSPRGLRSLRDKYEQYF.

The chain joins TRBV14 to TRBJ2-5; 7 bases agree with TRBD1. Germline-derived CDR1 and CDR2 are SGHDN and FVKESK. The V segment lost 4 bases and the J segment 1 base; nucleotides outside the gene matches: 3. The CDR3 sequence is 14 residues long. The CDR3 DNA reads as TGTGCCAGCAGCCGACGGACAGGCCAAGAGACCCAGTACTTC. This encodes CASSRRTGQETQYF.

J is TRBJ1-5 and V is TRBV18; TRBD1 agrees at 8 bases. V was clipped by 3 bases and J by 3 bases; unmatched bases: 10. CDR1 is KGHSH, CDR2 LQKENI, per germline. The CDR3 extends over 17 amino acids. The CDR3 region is CASSPTTLDRANQPQHF. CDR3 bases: TGTGCCAGCTCACCGACTACCTTGGACAGGGCCAATCAGCCCCAGCATTTT.

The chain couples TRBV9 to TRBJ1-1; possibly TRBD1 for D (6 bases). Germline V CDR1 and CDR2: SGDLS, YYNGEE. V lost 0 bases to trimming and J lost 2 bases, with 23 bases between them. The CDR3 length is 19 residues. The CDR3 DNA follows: TGTGCCAGCAGCGTAGAGAGTGCCGCAGGGGCGACGGCTAACACTGAAGCTTTCTTT. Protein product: CASSVESAAGATANTEAFF. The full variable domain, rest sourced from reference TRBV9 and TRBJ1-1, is DSGVTQTPKHLITATGQRVTLRCSPRSGDLSVYWYQQSLDQGLQFLIQYYNGEERAKGNILERFSAQQFPDLHSELNLSSLELGDSALYFCASSVESAAGATANTEAFFGQGTRLTVV.

CDR3 DNA sequence: TGTGCCAGCAGCCACGGGAGGGGGCGGGGAGAAAAACTGTTTTTT. It specifies CASSHGRGRGEKLFF. This chain uses TRBV5-6 with TRBJ1-4; 7 nucleotides line up with TRBD1. The CDR3 contains 15 residues. V was pared by 4 bases and J by 8 bases, with 11 bases of the junction left unmatched. Germline V CDR1 and CDR2: SGHDT, YYEEEE.

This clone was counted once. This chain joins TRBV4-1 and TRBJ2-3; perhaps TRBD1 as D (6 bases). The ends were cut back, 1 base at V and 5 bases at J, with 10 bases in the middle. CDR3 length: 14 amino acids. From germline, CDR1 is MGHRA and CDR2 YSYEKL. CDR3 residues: CASSQGLQGDTQYF. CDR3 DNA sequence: TGCGCCAGCAGCCAAGGACTACAGGGAGATACGCAGTATTTT.

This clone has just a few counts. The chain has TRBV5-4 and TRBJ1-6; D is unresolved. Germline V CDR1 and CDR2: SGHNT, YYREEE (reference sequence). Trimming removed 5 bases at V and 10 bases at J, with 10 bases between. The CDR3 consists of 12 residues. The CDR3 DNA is TGTGCCAGCAGAGCTTCGGGATCACCCCTCCACTTT. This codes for CASRASGSPLHF.

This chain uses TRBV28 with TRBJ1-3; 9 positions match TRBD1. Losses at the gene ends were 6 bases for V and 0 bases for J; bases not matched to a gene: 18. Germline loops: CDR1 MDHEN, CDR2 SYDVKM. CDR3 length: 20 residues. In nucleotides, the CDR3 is TGTGCCAGCAGGGACCTCCCGGGACAGGGTGAATCCTTCTCTGGAAACACCATATATTTT. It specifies CASRDLPGQGESFSGNTIYF.

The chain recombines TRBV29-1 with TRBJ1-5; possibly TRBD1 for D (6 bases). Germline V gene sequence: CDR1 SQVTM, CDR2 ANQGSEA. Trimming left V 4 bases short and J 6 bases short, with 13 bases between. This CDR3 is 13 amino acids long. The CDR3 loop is CSVVFRGGQPQHF. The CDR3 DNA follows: TGCAGCGTTGTATTCAGGGGCGGTCAGCCCCAGCATTTT.